This section outlines one T cell receptor beta chain sequence together with its context. The CDR3 is 13 residues long. After removal of 8 bases from V and 6 bases from J, the junction contained 8 bases not matched to a gene. Germline V gene sequence: CDR1 LNHDA, CDR2 SQIVND (reference sequence). Source study methods: Estimation of nucleated cell counts was performed using reference gene primer amplification. Assay used: immunoSEQ multiplex PCR; TCRdb lists only in-frame clones, some missing. Clone size and the V and J calls come from that table; the DNA yielded D and trimming. The sample comprises about 490,000 clones, 80% to 90% of which are singletons, and about 3.2% rests with the top ten. This entry comes from a study of blood T cell repertoires in COVID-19. On the study more broadly: PBMCs, B-cell-depleted T cells, or T cells were the source of the cDNA or gDNA that made up the material.

The V call is TRBV19, the J call TRBJ2-7; 9 bases line up with TRBD2. The specimen sequenced was peripheral blood. The sequence was collected from a human donor in a cohort sampled during active COVID-19. CDR3 sequence: CASSIAGVGEQYF. As DNA, the CDR3 is TGTGCCAGTTCCATAGCGGGAGTGGGCGAGCAGTACTTC.